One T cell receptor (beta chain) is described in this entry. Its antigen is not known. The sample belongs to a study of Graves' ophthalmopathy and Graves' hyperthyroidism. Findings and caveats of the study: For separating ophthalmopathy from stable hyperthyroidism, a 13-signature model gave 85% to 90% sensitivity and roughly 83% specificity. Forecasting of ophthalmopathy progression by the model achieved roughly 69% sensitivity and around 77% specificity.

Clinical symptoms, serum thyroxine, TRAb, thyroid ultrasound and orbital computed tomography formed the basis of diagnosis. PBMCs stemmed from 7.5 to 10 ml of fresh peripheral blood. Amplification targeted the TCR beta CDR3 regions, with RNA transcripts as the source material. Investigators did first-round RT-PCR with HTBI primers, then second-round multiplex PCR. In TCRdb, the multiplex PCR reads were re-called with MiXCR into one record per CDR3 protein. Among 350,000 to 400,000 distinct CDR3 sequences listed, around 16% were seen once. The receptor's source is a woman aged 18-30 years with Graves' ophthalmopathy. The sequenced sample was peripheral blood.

CDR3 residues: CSASPDGTGGGTGELFF. CDR3 coding DNA: TGCAGTGCTAGCCCTGATGGGACAGGGGGAGGCACCGGGGAGCTGTTTTTT. The chain is built from TRBV20-1 and TRBJ2-2, with 11 bases matching TRBD1. Germline CDR1 DFQATT, CDR2 SNEGSKA (reference sequence). V was pared by 3 bases and J by 4 bases, with 10 bases of the junction left unmatched. CDR3 size: 17 residues.